This T cell receptor beta chain was captured in a study of a mutant IDH1 vaccine in newly diagnosed glioma (dated by TCRdb to 2020 to 2023). Broadly, across the study: Of the roughly 31 treated patients, about 60% were male and 37.5% were female, and the mean age was 40.4 years. Prior to enrollment, patients had been given standard therapy consisting of radiotherapy alone, temozolomide alone, or radiochemotherapy with temozolomide, with the combination given to most patients. For exploratory analyses, longitudinal TCRB deep sequencing was carried out in roughly 25 treated patients wherever samples were available. Peripheral blood was drawn at six visits: V03 (baseline), V05, V07, V10, V12 and V13.

The CDR3 holds 17 amino acids from the cysteine to the phenylalanine. Just CDR3 DNA is preserved here, 51 bases in frame from base 1. CDR1 and CDR2 (SEHNR, FQNEAQ) derive from the germline V gene (reference sequence). Trimming removed 7 bases from V and 3 bases from J, leaving 23 bases between the germline ends. Reading the label with the study, this specimen's time point is: baseline, week 1 (first vaccination visit). Interpreted using the paper, the treatment or condition label stands for: pre-vaccination baseline after standard-of-care therapy. The donors had newly diagnosed IDH1-mutant astrocytomas of WHO grade 3 or 4 that showed loss of nuclear ATRX. The samples were drawn from NOA16, a multicentre, single-arm, open-label phase I trial in Germany that tested a mutant IDH1 peptide vaccine in humans for the first time. Visit V03 blood draws served as the baseline sample for immunogenicity testing. Genomic DNA for TCRB sequencing was isolated from EDTA blood with the DNeasy Blood and Tissue Kit.

On this clone: Its antigen has not been determined. No base-level quality is on record; no much larger clone is a single base apart.

General findings and caveats noted by the study authors: Selection of PBMC samples for TCRB deep sequencing was based on availability. Vaccine-induced immune responses across multiple MHC alleles were detected in about 93% of patients. Pseudoprogression appeared unrelated to alterations in the top peripheral T cell clonotypes detected by TCRB sequencing. The authors stated that sample limitations prevented analyses of patient blood samples from being reproduced.

Receptors were amplified or captured by the immunoSEQ multiplex PCR assay. The hsTCRB Kit was used according to the manufacturer's protocol to amplify rearranged TCR beta chain sequences. TCRB libraries were sequenced on an Illumina MiSeq. Regarding the original processing steps: Demultiplexing, trimming and gene mapping were performed with the kit vendor's proprietary platform. In its TCRdb copy, this immuneACCESS table keeps in-frame sequences only and misses some clones. Where compared with another copy, unresolved V genes explain less than half of these, and the others have no known cause. V and J calls and clone size follow that table, whereas D and trimming were derived from the DNA. Here the sample has about 92,000 clones; over 75% occur a single time. The ten largest make up roughly 7% of the sample.

The source was PBMCs, collected from a glioma patient treated with radiotherapy, temozolomide or both. The receptor's source is a man in his forties with glioma. The chain uses TRBV7-9 and TRBJ2-3; possibly the D gene is TRBD1, per 6 matching bases. The sequenced DNA: TGTGCCAGCACCGGGGAAGCAGGGGCCCATGGTACAGATACGCAGTATTTT. It is translated as CASTGEAGAHGTDTQYF.